This T cell receptor beta chain was identified in a study of human T cells and chemical hapten exposure. Study-level information: An area of 2 cm by approximately 2.1 cm on upper inner arm skin received 2% DPC for sensitization. Alopecia universalis, totalis or areata was present in patients who were mostly female.

Unmatched junction bases numbered 11, after V lost 2 bases and J lost 0 bases. This CDR3 contains 18 residues. CDR1 MNHEY and CDR2 SVGEGT come from the germline V gene. This clonotype has a handful of counts. Documented time point: patch test 2, 6 weeks after DPC sensitization. The sample's treatment: therapeutic diphenylcyclopropenone sensitization with weekly scalp DPC. Researchers extracted total RNA from unfractionated whole blood. Individual cDNA molecules (in the library) carried attached unique molecular identifiers. TCRdb analysed the RACE reads with MiXCR anew, one entry per CDR3 protein. The sample holds fewer than 150,000 distinct CDR3 sequences, approximately 12% seen once.

The sample in question was whole blood, obtained in connection with sensitization to the hapten diphenylcyclopropenone (DPC). The receptor's source is a woman aged 45-65 years with alopecia areata. Some clones in this sample may be carry-over from other donors' samples. This chain uses TRBV6-2 or TRBV6-3 with TRBJ2-5; 8 bases agree with TRBD1. The CDR3 DNA reads as TGTGCCAGCAGTTACGAAGTCGGACAGGGTACTTACCAAGAGACCCAGTACTTC. Its translation: CASSYEVGQGTYQETQYF.